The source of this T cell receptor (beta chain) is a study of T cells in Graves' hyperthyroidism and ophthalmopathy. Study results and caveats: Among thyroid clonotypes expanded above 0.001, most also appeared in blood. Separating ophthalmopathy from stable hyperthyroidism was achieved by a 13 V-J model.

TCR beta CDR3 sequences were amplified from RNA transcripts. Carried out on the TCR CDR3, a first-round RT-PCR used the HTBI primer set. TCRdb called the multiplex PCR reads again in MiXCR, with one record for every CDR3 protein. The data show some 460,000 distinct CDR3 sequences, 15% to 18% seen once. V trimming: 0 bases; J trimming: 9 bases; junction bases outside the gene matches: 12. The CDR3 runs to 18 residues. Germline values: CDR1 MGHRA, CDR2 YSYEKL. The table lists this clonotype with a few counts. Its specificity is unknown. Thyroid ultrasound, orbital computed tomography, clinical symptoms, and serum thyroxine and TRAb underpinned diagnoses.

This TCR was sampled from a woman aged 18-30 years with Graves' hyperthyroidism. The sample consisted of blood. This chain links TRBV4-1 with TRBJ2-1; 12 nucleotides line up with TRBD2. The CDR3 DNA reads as TGCGCCAGCAGCCAAGATTTCCGTACTAGCGGGAGGACCCCTGAGCAGTTCTTC. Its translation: CASSQDFRTSGRTPEQFF.